This TCR beta chain was documented in a study of CD8 T cells in ankylosing spondylitis. Findings and limits, study-wide: Disease-linked clones proved CD8+ and comparatively uncommon in peripheral blood.

TCRdb re-derived calls from the 5' RACE reads in MiXCR, one entry per CDR3 protein. The sample lists a few hundred thousand distinct CDR3 sequences, about 10% occurring once. Germline V gene lookup returns CDR1 DFQATT and CDR2 SNEGSKA (reference sequence). Germline trimming cut 5 bases from V and 0 bases from J; bases unmatched to any gene: 7. This CDR3 comprises 16 residues. This clonotype was detected a few times. As yet, its antigen is unknown. J is TRBJ2-6 and V is TRBV20-1, with TRBD2 matching 7 bases. Material for sequencing was blood, either unsorted or a sorted T cell fraction (not recorded which). The receptor was isolated from a male donor with ankylosing spondylitis or in good health (not recorded which). The CDR3 loop is CSASRDYYSGANVLTF. CDR3 in DNA: TGCAGTGCTTCCCGGGACTACTACTCTGGGGCCAACGTCCTGACTTTC.